This T cell receptor (beta chain) is drawn from a study of CD8 T cells in ankylosing spondylitis. Per germline, CDR1 KGHDR and CDR2 SFDVKD. This CDR3 has 16 residues. V lost 3 bases, J lost 4 bases, and 5 bases stayed unmatched. TCRdb re-called the 5' RACE reads through MiXCR, storing one row per CDR3 protein. This sample has about 440,000 distinct CDR3 sequences, with approximately 17% found just once. In this sample, this clonotype turned up a few times. No antigen is known for it. Whole-study findings and limits: Typical of ankylosing spondylitis blood, it appeared, was a TCR beta motif of several highly homologous variants. Matched synovial fluid from ankylosing spondylitis patients was reported to be enriched for disease-linked clones.

Sequences were obtained from blood, either unsorted or a sorted T cell fraction (not recorded which). This clonotype originated in a male donor with ankylosing spondylitis. The rearrangement uses TRBV24-1 and TRBJ2-1, with 10 bases fitting TRBD1. The CDR3 protein is CATSDTGTGAYNEQFF. The CDR3, as DNA: TGTGCCACCAGTGATACCGGGACAGGGGCATACAATGAGCAGTTCTTC.